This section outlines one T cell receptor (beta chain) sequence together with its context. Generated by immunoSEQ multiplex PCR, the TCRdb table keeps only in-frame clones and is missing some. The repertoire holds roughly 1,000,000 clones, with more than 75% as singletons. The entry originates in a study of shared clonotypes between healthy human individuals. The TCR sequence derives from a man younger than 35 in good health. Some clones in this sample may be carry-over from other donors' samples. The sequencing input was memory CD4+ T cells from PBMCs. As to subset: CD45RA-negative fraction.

DNA for the CDR3: TGTGCCAGCAGTCTCCAGGGAGTTAACACCGGGGAGCTGTTTTTT. Translated: CASSLQGVNTGELFF. The V call is TRBV27, the J call TRBJ2-2; D tentatively fits TRBD1 or TRBD2 (5 bases each). Germline V gene sequence: CDR1 MNHEY, CDR2 SMNVEV (reference sequence). CDR3 length: 15 amino acids. The V gene lost 5 bases and the J gene lost 2 bases, with 12 bases spanning the gap.